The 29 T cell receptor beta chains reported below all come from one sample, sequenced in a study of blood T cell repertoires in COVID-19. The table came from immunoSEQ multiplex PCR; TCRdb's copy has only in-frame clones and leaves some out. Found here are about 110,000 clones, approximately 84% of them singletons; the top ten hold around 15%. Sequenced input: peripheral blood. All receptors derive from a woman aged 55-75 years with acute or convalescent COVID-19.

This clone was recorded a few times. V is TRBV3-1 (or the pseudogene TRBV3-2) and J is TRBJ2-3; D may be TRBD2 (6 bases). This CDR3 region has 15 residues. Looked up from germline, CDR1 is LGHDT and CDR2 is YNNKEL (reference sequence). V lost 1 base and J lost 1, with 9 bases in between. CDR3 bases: TGTGCCAGCAGCCAAGTCCCTAGCGGCACAGATACGCAGTATTTT. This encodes CASSQVPSGTDTQYF.

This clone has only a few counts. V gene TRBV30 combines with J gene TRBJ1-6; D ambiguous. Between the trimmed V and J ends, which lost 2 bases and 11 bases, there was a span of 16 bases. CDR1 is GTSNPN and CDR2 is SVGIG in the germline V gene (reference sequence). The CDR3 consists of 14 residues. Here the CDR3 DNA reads TGTGCCTGGAGTCAAGACCGCGGCGGGACACCCCTCCACTTT. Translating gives CAWSQDRGGTPLHF.

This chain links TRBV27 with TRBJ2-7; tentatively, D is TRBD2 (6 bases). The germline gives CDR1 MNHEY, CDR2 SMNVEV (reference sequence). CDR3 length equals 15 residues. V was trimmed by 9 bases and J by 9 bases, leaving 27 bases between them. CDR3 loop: CASGKGTRALTRQYF. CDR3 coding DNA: TGTGCCAGTGGGAAGGGGACTCGAGCGTTGACGAGGCAGTACTTC.

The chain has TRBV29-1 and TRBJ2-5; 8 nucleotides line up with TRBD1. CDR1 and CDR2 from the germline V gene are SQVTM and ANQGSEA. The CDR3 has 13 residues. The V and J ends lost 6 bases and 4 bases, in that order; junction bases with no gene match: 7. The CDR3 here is CSVGIDRGETQYF. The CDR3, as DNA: TGCAGCGTCGGAATAGACAGGGGAGAGACCCAGTACTTC.

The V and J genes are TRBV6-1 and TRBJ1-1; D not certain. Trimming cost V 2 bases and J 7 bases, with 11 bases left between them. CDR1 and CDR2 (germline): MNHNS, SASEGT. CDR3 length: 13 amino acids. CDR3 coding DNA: TGTGCCAGCAGTGAATTGTTTAGCGGTGAAGCTTTCTTT. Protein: CASSELFSGEAFF.

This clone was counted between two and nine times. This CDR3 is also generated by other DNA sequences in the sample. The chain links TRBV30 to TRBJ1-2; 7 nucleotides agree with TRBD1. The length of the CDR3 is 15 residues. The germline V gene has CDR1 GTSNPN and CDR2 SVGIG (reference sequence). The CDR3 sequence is CAGALGRGDSYGYTF. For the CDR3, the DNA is TGTGCGGGGGCTCTCGGCAGGGGGGATTCGTATGGCTACACCTTC.

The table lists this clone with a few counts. CDR3 nucleotide sequence: TGTGCCAGTAGTAACAGGGCGGTCAGCTCCTACGAGCAGTACTTC. Translated: CASSNRAVSSYEQYF. This chain uses TRBV19 with TRBJ2-7; the D gene is possibly TRBD1 (6 bases). Trimming removed 4 bases at V and 0 bases at J, with 13 bases between. The CDR3 spans 15 residues. Germline V CDR1 and CDR2: LNHDA, SQIVND (reference sequence).

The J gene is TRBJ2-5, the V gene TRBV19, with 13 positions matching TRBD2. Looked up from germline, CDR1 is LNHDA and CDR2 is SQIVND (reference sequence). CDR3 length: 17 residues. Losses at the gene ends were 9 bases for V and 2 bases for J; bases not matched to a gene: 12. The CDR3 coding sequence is TGTGCCAGCTCACAGGGTCCGGGACTAGCGGGGCAAGAGACCCAGTACTTC. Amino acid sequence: CASSQGPGLAGQETQYF.

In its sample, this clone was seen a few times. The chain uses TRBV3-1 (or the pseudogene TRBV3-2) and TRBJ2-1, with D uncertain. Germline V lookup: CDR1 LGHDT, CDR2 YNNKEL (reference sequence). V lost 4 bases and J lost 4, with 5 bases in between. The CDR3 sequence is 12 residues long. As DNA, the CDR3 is TGTGCCAGCAGCCTTTTATACAATGAGCAGTTCTTC. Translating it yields CASSLLYNEQFF.

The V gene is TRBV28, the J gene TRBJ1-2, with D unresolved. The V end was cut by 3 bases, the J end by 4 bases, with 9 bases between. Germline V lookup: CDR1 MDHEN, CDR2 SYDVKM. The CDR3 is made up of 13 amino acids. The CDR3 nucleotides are TGTGCCAGCAGTTTGGGCACCTTCTATGGCTACACCTTC. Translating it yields CASSLGTFYGYTF.

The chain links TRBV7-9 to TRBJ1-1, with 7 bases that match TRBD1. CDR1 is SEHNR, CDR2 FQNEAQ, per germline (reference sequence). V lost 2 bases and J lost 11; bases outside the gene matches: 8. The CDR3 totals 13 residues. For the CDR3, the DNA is TGTGCCAGCAGCTTAACGACAGGGCCGGAGGCTTTCTTT. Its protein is CASSLTTGPEAFF.

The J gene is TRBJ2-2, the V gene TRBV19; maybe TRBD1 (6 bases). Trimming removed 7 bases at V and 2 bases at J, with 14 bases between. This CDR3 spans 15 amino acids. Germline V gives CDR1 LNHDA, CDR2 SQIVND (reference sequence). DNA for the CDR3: TGTGCCAGTAAGATCCGGGACATTAACACCGGGGAGCTGTTTTTT. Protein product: CASKIRDINTGELFF.

The CDR3: CASSRHSSGTNTEAFF. The CDR3, as DNA: TGTGCCAGTAGTCGACACTCATCAGGGACAAACACTGAAGCTTTCTTT. This chain connects TRBV19 to TRBJ1-1, with D possibly being TRBD1 (6 bases). The V gene lost 5 bases and the J gene lost 2 bases, with 18 bases spanning the gap. CDR3 length: 16 residues. CDR1 is LNHDA and CDR2 is SQIVND in the germline V gene (reference sequence).

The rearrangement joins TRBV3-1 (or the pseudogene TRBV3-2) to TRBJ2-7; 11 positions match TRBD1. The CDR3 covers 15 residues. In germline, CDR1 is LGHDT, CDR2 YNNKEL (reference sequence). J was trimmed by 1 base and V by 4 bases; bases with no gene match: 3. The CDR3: CASSPRDRGSYEQYF. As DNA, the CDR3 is TGTGCCAGCAGCCCCCGGGACAGGGGGTCCTACGAGCAGTACTTC.

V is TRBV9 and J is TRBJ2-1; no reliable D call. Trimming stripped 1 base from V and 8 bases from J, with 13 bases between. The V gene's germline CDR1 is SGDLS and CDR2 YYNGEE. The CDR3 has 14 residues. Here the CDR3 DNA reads TGTGCCAGCAGCGTAAATAACGCGGCGCATGAGCAGTTCTTC. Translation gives CASSVNNAAHEQFF.

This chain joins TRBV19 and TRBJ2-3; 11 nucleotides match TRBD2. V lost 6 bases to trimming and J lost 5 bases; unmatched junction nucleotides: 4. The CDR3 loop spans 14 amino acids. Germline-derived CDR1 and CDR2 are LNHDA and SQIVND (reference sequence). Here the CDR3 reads CASRDSGRVDTQYF. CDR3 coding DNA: TGTGCCAGTAGGGATAGCGGGAGGGTAGATACGCAGTATTTT.

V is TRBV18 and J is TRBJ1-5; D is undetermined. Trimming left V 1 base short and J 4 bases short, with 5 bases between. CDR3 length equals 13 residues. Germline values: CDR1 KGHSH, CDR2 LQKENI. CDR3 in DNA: TGTGCCAGCTCACCACAGGAGAATCAGCCCCAGCATTTT. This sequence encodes CASSPQENQPQHF.

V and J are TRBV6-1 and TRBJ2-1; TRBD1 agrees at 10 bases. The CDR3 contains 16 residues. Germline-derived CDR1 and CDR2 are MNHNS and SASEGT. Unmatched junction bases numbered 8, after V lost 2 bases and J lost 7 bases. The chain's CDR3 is CASSEKGTGVRNEQFF. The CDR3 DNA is TGTGCCAGCAGTGAAAAGGGGACAGGGGTAAGGAATGAGCAGTTCTTC.

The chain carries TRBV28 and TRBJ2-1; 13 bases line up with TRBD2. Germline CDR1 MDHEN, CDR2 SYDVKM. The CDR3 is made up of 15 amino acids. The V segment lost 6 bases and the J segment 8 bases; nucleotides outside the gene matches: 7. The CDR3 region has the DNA TGTGCCAGCAGGGTACTAGCGGGAGGGCCCGATGAGCAGTTCTTC. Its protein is CASRVLAGGPDEQFF.

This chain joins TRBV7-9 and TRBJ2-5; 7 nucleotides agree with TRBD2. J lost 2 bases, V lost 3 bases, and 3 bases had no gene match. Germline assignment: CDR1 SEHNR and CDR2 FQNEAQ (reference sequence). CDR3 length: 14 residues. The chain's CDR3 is CASSFGTTQETQYF. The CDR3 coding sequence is TGTGCCAGCAGCTTTGGGACTACACAAGAGACCCAGTACTTC.

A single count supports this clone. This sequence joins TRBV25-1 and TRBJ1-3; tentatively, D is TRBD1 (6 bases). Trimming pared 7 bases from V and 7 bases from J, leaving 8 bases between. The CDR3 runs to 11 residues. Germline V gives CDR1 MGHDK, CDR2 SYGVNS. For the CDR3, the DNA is TGTGCCAGCACTAGGGGGAACACCATATATTTT. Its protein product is CASTRGNTIYF.

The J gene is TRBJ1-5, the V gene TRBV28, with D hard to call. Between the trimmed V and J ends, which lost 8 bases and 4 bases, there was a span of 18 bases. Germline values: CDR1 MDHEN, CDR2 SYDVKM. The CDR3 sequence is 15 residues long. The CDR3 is CASCSGSLGNQPQHF. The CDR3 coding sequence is TGTGCCAGCTGCTCGGGGTCCTTGGGGAATCAGCCCCAGCATTTT.

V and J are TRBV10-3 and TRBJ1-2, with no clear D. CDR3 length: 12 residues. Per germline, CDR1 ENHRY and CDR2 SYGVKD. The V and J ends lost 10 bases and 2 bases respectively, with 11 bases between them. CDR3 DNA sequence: TGTGCCAGCACAACAGAAAACTATGGCTACACCTTC. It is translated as CASTTENYGYTF.

The CDR3 region has the DNA TGCGCCAGCAGCTTCGGAGACAGGGGGCAGCCCCAGCATTTT. Amino acid sequence: CASSFGDRGQPQHF. The chain links TRBV5-1 to TRBJ1-5; TRBD1 aligns across 9 bases. The V and J ends lost 2 bases and 7 bases, in that order; junction bases with no gene match: 4. Germline CDR1 and CDR2: SGHRS and YFSETQ. The CDR3 length is 14 residues.

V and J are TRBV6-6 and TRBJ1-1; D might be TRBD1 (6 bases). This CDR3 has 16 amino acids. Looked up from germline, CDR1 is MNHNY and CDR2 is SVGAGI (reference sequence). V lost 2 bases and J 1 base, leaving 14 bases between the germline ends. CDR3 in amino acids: CASSYGRGAGNTEAFF. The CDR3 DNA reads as TGTGCCAGCAGTTACGGGCGGGGGGCAGGGAACACTGAAGCTTTCTTT.

CDR3 sequence (DNA): TGTGCCAGCAGTTACGGGACTAGCGGCAATGAGCAGTTCTTC. Encoded protein: CASSYGTSGNEQFF. The gene calls are TRBV6-5 and TRBJ2-1; TRBD2 matches 11 bases. The CDR3 is 14 residues long. Germline trimming cut 2 bases from V and 6 bases from J; bases unmatched to any gene: 0. Germline CDR1 reads MNHEY; CDR2 reads SVGAGI.

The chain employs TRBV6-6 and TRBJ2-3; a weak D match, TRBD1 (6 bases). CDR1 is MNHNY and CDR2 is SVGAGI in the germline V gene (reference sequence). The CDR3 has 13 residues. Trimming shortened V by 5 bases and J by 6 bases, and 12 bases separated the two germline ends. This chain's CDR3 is CASSPPGVDTQYF. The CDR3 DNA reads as TGTGCCAGCAGTCCCCCAGGGGTGGATACGCAGTATTTT.

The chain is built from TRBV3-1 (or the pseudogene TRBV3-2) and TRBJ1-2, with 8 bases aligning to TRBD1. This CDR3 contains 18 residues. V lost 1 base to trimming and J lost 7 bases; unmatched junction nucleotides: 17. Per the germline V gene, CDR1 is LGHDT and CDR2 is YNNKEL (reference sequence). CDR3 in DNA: TGTGCCAGCAGCCAAGTAGTATCCGGAACCGGGACAGGCGGTGGCTACACCTTC. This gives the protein CASSQVVSGTGTGGGYTF.

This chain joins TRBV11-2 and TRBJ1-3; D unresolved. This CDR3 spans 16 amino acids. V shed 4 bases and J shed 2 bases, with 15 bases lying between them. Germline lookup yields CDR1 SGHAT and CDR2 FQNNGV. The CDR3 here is CASSSVGQRAGNTIYF. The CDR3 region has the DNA TGTGCCAGCAGCTCCGTAGGCCAGCGGGCTGGAAACACCATATATTTT.